This TCR beta chain was obtained from a study of control samples from healthy donors and cancer patients. The CDR3 totals 15 residues. The germline V gene has CDR1 SGHAT and CDR2 FQNNGV. V dropped 8 bases and J dropped 7; count of bases not matched to a gene: 17. Only in-frame clones appear in the TCRdb table, and some are missing; sequencing was by immunoSEQ multiplex PCR. The sample yields about 160,000 clones, over 90% seen once. This sequence joins TRBV11-2 and TRBJ2-7; 7 bases fit TRBD2. This TCR came from a woman in her twenties or thirties in good health. Sequences were obtained from blood. The CDR3 nucleotides read TGTGCCAGCCTTGGTCCTACGACGATCGGGGGGGAGCAGTACTTC. It encodes CASLGPTTIGGEQYF.